This entry concerns a single T cell receptor (beta chain). This clonotype was counted at least ten times. The antigen it recognizes is unknown. It has no much larger one-base neighbor in the sample; base qualities were not kept. This specimen comes from a study of CD8 T cells in ankylosing spondylitis (TCRdb year 2017). About the full investigation: T cell receptor beta repertoires were profiled in healthy donors and ankylosing spondylitis patients so that disease-linked TCR variants could be found. The whole study cohort included 85 to 120 healthy donors and 25 ankylosing spondylitis patients. Peripheral blood was sampled, and synovial fluid was also collected from ankylosing spondylitis patients. What the research found in general, with its limitations: Significant enrichment of the disease-linked clones was reported in matched synovial fluid samples from ankylosing spondylitis patients. Some motif variants had previously been reported in the synovial fluid and blood of reactive arthritis patients, which suggests shared mechanisms of disease initiation. A TCR beta motif made up of several highly homologous amino acid variants appeared to be characteristic of blood from ankylosing spondylitis patients. In peripheral blood, the disease-linked clones were found at relatively low frequencies and had a CD8+ phenotype.

The sequencing machine was an Illumina HiSeq 2500. Quantitative 5'-RACE with molecular barcodes was used to prepare TCR beta libraries. Per the source publication's procedure: To identify disease-linked TCR variants, a new computational method was used, one built on a probabilistic model of VDJ rearrangement. TCRdb handled the public reads itself, with Q25 trimming in fastp and clone calling in MiXCR, and kept productive beta chains. Each CDR3 protein appears once, grouped with its most common genes and DNA. TCRdb's processing, not the authors', yielded these V and J calls. For this sample the table gives 200,000 or so distinct CDR3 sequences, of which 25% to 30% were detected only once. The ten biggest clones cover 5% to 7.5% of the sample. V gives up 5 bases and J gives up 2 bases, and the segment between their germline ends measures 15 bases. Looking up the germline V gene yields CDR1 MGHDK and CDR2 SYGVNS. CDR3 length: 16 amino acids, cysteine to phenylalanine. Only the CDR3 DNA is retained, 48 bases long and in frame from the first base.

Specimen: blood, either unsorted or a sorted T cell fraction (not recorded which). This TCR was recovered from a male donor with ankylosing spondylitis or in good health (not recorded which). The chain employs TRBV25-1 and TRBJ2-2; a tentative D call is TRBD2 (5 bases match). The nucleotides are TGTGCCAGCAGTCCCCGGGGAATAGATAACACCGGGGAGCTGTTTTTT. Protein translation: CASSPRGIDNTGELFF. Full variable domain (CDR3 extended with the reference TRBV25-1 and TRBJ2-2 proteins): EADIYQTPRYLVIGTGKKITLECSQTMGHDKMYWYQQDPGMELHLIHYSYGVNSTEKGDLSSESTVSRIRTEHFPLTLESARPSHTSQYLCASSPRGIDNTGELFFGEGSRLTVL.